The 27 T cell receptor beta chains listed next were all sequenced from one sample in a study of blood T cell dynamics during melanoma immunotherapy. Sequencing was performed with immunoSEQ multiplex PCR; in TCRdb, only in-frame clones are kept and a portion is missing. The repertoire holds about 10,000 clones, roughly 90% seen once, with around 10% in the top ten. As to time point: pre-treatment baseline. Specimen: blood, collected from a patient treated with checkpoint blockade. The receptor source for this set is a human donor with melanoma.

There are a few counts of this clone. The rearrangement joins TRBV30 to TRBJ1-2; the D is unclear. V was shortened by 4 bases and J by 5 bases, with 11 bases between the two germline ends. The CDR3 is 12 residues long. The germline CDR1 and CDR2 sequences are GTSNPN and SVGIG (reference sequence). The CDR3 loop reads CAWMWVGYGYTF. The CDR3, as DNA: TGTGCCTGGATGTGGGTGGGGTATGGCTACACCTTC.

This rearrangement joins TRBV6-5 to TRBJ1-2; D is unresolved. V lost 8 bases, J lost 5 bases, and 12 bases lay in between. The CDR3 spans 12 residues. Germline V gives CDR1 MNHEY, CDR2 SVGAGI. DNA of the CDR3: TGTGCCAGCCGAACACCCCGGTATGGCTACACCTTC. The encoded protein is CASRTPRYGYTF.

V gene TRBV10-2 combines with J gene TRBJ2-3, with a possible D match to TRBD2 (5 bases). V dropped 10 bases and J dropped 2 bases, with 13 bases sitting between them. The CDR3 consists of 13 residues. Germline loops: CDR1 WSHSY, CDR2 SAAADI. The CDR3 DNA follows: TGCGCCACGGGGTCAGATTTCACAGATACGCAGTATTTT. This gives the protein CATGSDFTDTQYF.

V usage is TRBV6-6 and J usage is TRBJ2-1; D is uncertain. The CDR3 runs to 16 residues. Looked up from germline, CDR1 is MNHNY and CDR2 is SVGAGI (reference sequence). V shed 4 bases and J shed 0 bases, with 13 bases lying between them. This chain's CDR3 is CASSFVRLSSYNEQFF. The CDR3 region has the DNA TGTGCCAGCAGTTTCGTCCGTCTGAGCTCCTACAATGAGCAGTTCTTC.

This clone has just one count. The rearrangement links TRBV28 to TRBJ2-1; maybe TRBD1 (5 bases). The germline gives CDR1 MDHEN, CDR2 SYDVKM. The CDR3 extends over 15 amino acids. Trimming cost V 5 bases and J 4 bases, with 15 bases left between them. In DNA form, the CDR3 reads TGTGCCAGCAGTGGGGTACTTGACAGATACAATGAGCAGTTCTTC. It translates to CASSGVLDRYNEQFF.

This clone has just a few counts. J is TRBJ2-2 and V is TRBV2; 12 bases match TRBD2. The CDR3 is 17 amino acids. Germline CDR1 and CDR2: SNHLY and FYNNEI. Trimming took 6 bases from V and 0 from J; bases not matched to a gene: 5. This CDR3 is CASRTPSGGANTGELFF. The CDR3 DNA is TGTGCCAGCAGGACCCCTAGCGGGGGGGCGAACACCGGGGAGCTGTTTTTT.

J is TRBJ2-3 and V is TRBV30; weak D call: TRBD1 (5 bases). The CDR3 loop spans 15 amino acids. Germline V gives CDR1 GTSNPN, CDR2 SVGIG (reference sequence). Trimming removed 5 bases at V and 6 bases at J, with 21 bases between. The CDR3 is CAWETVLLLIDTQYF. The DNA of the CDR3 is TGTGCCTGGGAGACAGTCCTTTTGTTAATTGATACGCAGTATTTT.

The CDR3 here is CASSHGGEKLFF. The CDR3 DNA reads as TGTGCCAGCAGCCATGGAGGAGAAAAACTGTTTTTT. This rearrangement joins TRBV27 to TRBJ1-4; no reliable D call. Trimming removed 6 bases at V and 8 bases at J, with 10 bases between. Germline V gives CDR1 MNHEY, CDR2 SMNVEV (reference sequence). The CDR3 contains 12 residues.

This clone occurred once. The chain couples TRBV21-1 to TRBJ1-5. TRBV21-1 is tagged as a pseudogene. The CDR3 runs to 15 residues. DNA for the CDR3: TGTGCCAGCAGCAGGCGGGACAAACGCAATCAGCCCCAGCATTTT. This sequence encodes CASSRRDKRNQPQHF.

The chain is built from TRBV19 and TRBJ1-1; D may be TRBD1 (6 bases). Germline CDR1 LNHDA, CDR2 SQIVND (reference sequence). V was trimmed by 1 base and J by 6 bases, leaving 18 bases between them. This CDR3 is built from 16 residues. The CDR3 DNA reads TGTGCCAGTAGTATAGGACCACCCAACAGGGAGTCTGAAGCTTTCTTT. It translates to CASSIGPPNRESEAFF.

The rearrangement joins TRBV11-2 to TRBJ2-5, with 12 bases matching TRBD2. V was clipped by 4 bases and J by 4 bases; unmatched bases: 7. The CDR3 has 16 amino acids. CDR1 SGHAT and CDR2 FQNNGV come from the germline V gene. CDR3 sequence: CASSSAQGLAGETQYF. The CDR3 coding sequence is TGTGCCAGCAGCTCGGCCCAGGGACTAGCGGGAGAGACCCAGTACTTC.

This chain links TRBV10-3 with TRBJ1-5; the D is unclear. Trimming took off 0 bases at V and 0 bases at J, with 6 bases between the two ends. CDR1 and CDR2 from the germline V gene are ENHRY and SYGVKD. The CDR3 runs 15 residues. The CDR3 sequence is CAISESSLSNQPQHF. CDR3 in DNA: TGTGCCATCAGTGAGTCTTCCCTTAGCAATCAGCCCCAGCATTTT.

The chain is built from TRBV30 and TRBJ1-5; D remains ambiguous. This CDR3 region has 16 residues. CDR1 and CDR2 from the germline V gene are GTSNPN and SVGIG (reference sequence). The V and J ends lost 1 base and 4 bases respectively, with 17 bases between them. The CDR3 nucleotides read TGTGCCTGGAGTGCCCCAACCCTGGTCGGGAATCAGCCCCAGCATTTT. It translates to CAWSAPTLVGNQPQHF.

The gene calls are TRBV7-7 and TRBJ1-1; D remains unclear. Germline values: CDR1 SSHAT, CDR2 FNYEAQ (reference sequence). The V end lost 4 bases, the J end lost 1 base, and 19 bases lay between the germline ends. This CDR3 comprises 17 residues. CDR3 sequence: CASSSRNRGTWNTEAFF. The CDR3 DNA reads as TGTGCCAGCAGCTCACGAAACCGGGGTACTTGGAACACTGAAGCTTTCTTT.

The sample holds one count of this clone. The chain carries TRBV19 and TRBJ2-5; 9 bases are shared with TRBD1. This CDR3 region has 18 residues. After removal of 3 bases from V and 1 base from J, the junction contained 12 bases not matched to a gene. Germline lookup yields CDR1 LNHDA and CDR2 SQIVND (reference sequence). DNA of the CDR3: TGTGCCAGTAGTATGGTAACCTTCGGGACAGGGATCCAAGAGACCCAGTACTTC. It codes for CASSMVTFGTGIQETQYF.

This clone appeared a few times. The V call is TRBV30, the J call TRBJ2-3; the match to TRBD2 covers 8 bases. Germline CDR1 and CDR2: GTSNPN and SVGIG (reference sequence). There are 13 residues in the CDR3. Unmatched junction bases numbered 4, after V lost 8 bases and J lost 0 bases. CDR3 amino acids: CARSGVSTDTQYF. CDR3 nucleotide sequence: TGTGCCCGTAGCGGGGTTAGCACAGATACGCAGTATTTT.

The rearrangement joins TRBV5-6 to TRBJ2-7, with D unresolved. Trimming stripped 0 bases from V and 0 bases from J, with 13 bases between. CDR3 length: 16 amino acids. CDR1 is SGHDT, CDR2 YYEEEE, per germline. CDR3 amino acids: CASSLVTHSISYEQYF. The CDR3 nucleotides read TGTGCCAGCAGCTTGGTAACACATTCTATCTCCTACGAGCAGTACTTC.

This clone occurred a few times. This chain links TRBV2 with TRBJ2-2; D is uncertain. The V and J ends lost 2 bases and 4 bases respectively, with 17 bases between them. CDR1 SNHLY and CDR2 FYNNEI come from the germline V gene. The CDR3 is 17 residues long. DNA of the CDR3: TGTGCCAGCAGTGAATTGGGTTCAACACTGGGCACCGGGGAGCTGTTTTTT. This codes for CASSELGSTLGTGELFF. Together with reference TRBV2 and TRBJ2-2, the CDR3 gives the full variable domain: EPEVTQTPSHQVTQMGQEVILRCVPISNHLYFYWYRQILGQKVEFLVSFYNNEISEKSEIFDDQFSVERPDGSNFTLKIRSTKLEDSAMYFCASSELGSTLGTGELFFGEGSRLTVL.

The J gene is TRBJ2-5, the V gene TRBV19, with D perhaps assigned TRBD1 or TRBD2 (5 bases each). Trimming pared 4 bases from V and 3 bases from J, leaving 15 bases between. Germline assignment: CDR1 LNHDA and CDR2 SQIVND (reference sequence). The CDR3 loop spans 15 amino acids. CDR3 nucleotide sequence: TGTGCCAGTAGTAGGACCGGGACGAGAAAAGAGACCCAGTACTTC. It is translated as CASSRTGTRKETQYF.

The V call is TRBV5-5, the J call TRBJ2-3, with D tentatively TRBD1 (6 bases). The length of the CDR3 is 14 residues. V was trimmed by 0 bases and J by 5 bases, leaving 10 bases between them. In germline, CDR1 is SGHKS, CDR2 YYEKEE (reference sequence). The CDR3 sequence is CASSLEQGRDTQYF. The DNA for the CDR3 is TGTGCCAGCAGCTTGGAGCAGGGGAGAGATACGCAGTATTTT. The variable domain in full, with the rest retrieved from reference TRBV5-5 and TRBJ2-3, is DAGVTQSPTHLIKTRGQQVTLRCSPISGHKSVSWYQQVLGQGPQFIFQYYEKEERGRGNFPDRFSARQFPNYSSELNVNALLLGDSALYLCASSLEQGRDTQYFGPGTRLTVL.

This sequence joins TRBV6-5 and TRBJ1-1; D might be TRBD1 (5 bases). From germline, CDR1 is MNHEY and CDR2 SVGAGI. The CDR3 totals 14 residues. V lost 9 bases, J lost 4 bases, and 18 bases lay in between. The CDR3 coding sequence is TGTGCCAGTTGGGGGAGGGCGCGGGGCACTGAAGCTTTCTTT. Its translation: CASWGRARGTEAFF.

Turning to this clone: Other DNA sequences in the same sample also yield this CDR3. V gene TRBV6-5 combines with J gene TRBJ2-5, with a tentative D call TRBD1 (5 bases). V lost 5 bases, J lost 1 base, and 8 bases lay in between. CDR3 length: 13 residues. CDR1 and CDR2 (germline): MNHEY, SVGAGI. The CDR3 DNA follows: TGTGCCAGCAGTAGACAGCCCCAAGAGACCCAGTACTTC. The encoded protein is CASSRQPQETQYF.

The chain employs TRBV11-3 and TRBJ2-1; D unclear. Germline CDR1 and CDR2: SGHNT and YENEEA. The CDR3 contains 12 residues. Trimming shortened V by 4 bases and J by 11 bases, and 12 bases separated the two germline ends. Here the CDR3 reads CASSSILGQQFF. The CDR3 region has the DNA TGTGCCAGCAGCTCCATTCTAGGACAGCAGTTCTTC.

The V call is TRBV15, the J call TRBJ2-5; TRBD2 aligns across 13 bases. This CDR3 is 18 amino acids long. Per the germline V gene, CDR1 is LNHNV and CDR2 is YYDKDF (reference sequence). V was pared by 2 bases and J by 5 bases, with 11 bases of the junction left unmatched. CDR3 DNA sequence: TGTGCCACCAGCAGATCAGGACTAGCGGGAGCCTTAGGGGAGACCCAGTACTTC. This codes for CATSRSGLAGALGETQYF.

As regards this clone: Compared with germline, one end of the junction differs, possibly owing to a read error. The V gene is TRBV6-1, the J gene TRBJ1-1; tentatively, D is TRBD1 (6 bases). The CDR3 runs 15 residues. Germline CDR1 and CDR2: MNHNS and SASEGT. The CDR3 protein is CASIEQGYTNTEAFF. The CDR3 coding sequence is TGTGCCAGCATTGAACAGGGCTACACGAACACTGAAGCTTTCTTT.

The chain employs TRBV4-1 and TRBJ1-2; no clear D gene. With 0 bases removed from V and 8 bases from J, the gap between germline ends came to 16 bases. Germline loops: CDR1 MGHRA, CDR2 YSYEKL. CDR3 length: 15 amino acids. The CDR3 DNA reads as TGCGCCAGCAGCCAAGATAGGGCGCCAGATCGGGGCTACACCTTC. Amino acids: CASSQDRAPDRGYTF.

The DNA of the CDR3 is TGCGCCAGCAGCCCGGGACAGGGGGGTTACAATGAGCAGTTCTTC. This gives the protein CASSPGQGGYNEQFF. This sequence joins TRBV5-1 and TRBJ2-1; TRBD1 matches 11 bases. The CDR3 spans 15 residues. V shed 4 bases and J 4 bases; nucleotides not matched to a gene: 4. The germline gives CDR1 SGHRS, CDR2 YFSETQ.